This is a list of T cell receptor beta chains from one sample in a study of ipilimumab plus nivolumab after autologous stem cell transplantation. Here immunoSEQ multiplex PCR was the method, and the copy in TCRdb shows in-frame clones only, minus some. The sample lists some 43,000 clones, more than 70% occurring once. Sample: PBMCs, taken in a trial of ipilimumab plus nivolumab as post-transplant consolidation. Source of these receptors: a male donor with multiple myeloma. CDR3s include the opening cysteine and the closing phenylalanine or tryptophan. Fields, in order: CDR3 protein, CDR3 DNA, V gene, clone size, J gene, D gene. D genes are given only for firm matches. The listing skips clone size in some rows; elsewhere it reads once, few, many or a size class.

cdr3_aa: CASFGLAPGPDTQYF
cdr3_nt: TGTGCCAGCTTCGGACTAGCCCCCGGGCCGGATACGCAGTATTTT
v_call: TRBV2
clone_size: once
j_call: TRBJ2-3
d_call: TRBD2

cdr3_aa: CASRNYLNTEAFF
cdr3_nt: TGTGCCAGCAGGAACTACTTGAACACTGAAGCTTTCTTT
v_call: TRBV6-4
clone_size: -
j_call: TRBJ1-1
d_call: -

cdr3_aa: CASSRNVGTNEKLFF
cdr3_nt: TGCGCCAGCAGCCGCAACGTGGGGACTAATGAAAAACTGTTTTTT
v_call: TRBV5-1
clone_size: -
j_call: TRBJ1-4
d_call: -

cdr3_aa: CASSLGPNTEKLFF
cdr3_nt: TGCGCCAGCAGCCTCGGACCGAACACTGAAAAACTGTTTTTT
v_call: TRBV4-1
clone_size: -
j_call: TRBJ1-4
d_call: -

cdr3_aa: CASSLSPQHSYEQYF
cdr3_nt: TGTGCCAGCAGCTTGTCCCCCCAGCACTCCTACGAGCAGTACTTC
v_call: TRBV7-9
clone_size: -
j_call: TRBJ2-7
d_call: -

cdr3_aa: CASSLNPSSSTDTQYF
cdr3_nt: TGTGCCAGCTCCCTAAACCCTAGTTCGAGCACAGATACGCAGTATTTT
v_call: TRBV18
clone_size: -
j_call: TRBJ2-3
d_call: -

cdr3_aa: CASSPGAHGSTEKLFF
cdr3_nt: TGTGCCAGCAGTCCCGGGGCTCACGGGAGTACTGAAAAACTGTTTTTT
v_call: TRBV27
clone_size: -
j_call: TRBJ1-4
d_call: -

cdr3_aa: CASSLIAGANTGELFF
cdr3_nt: TGTGCCAGCAGCCTAATAGCGGGGGCAAACACCGGGGAGCTGTTTTTT
v_call: TRBV7-2
clone_size: -
j_call: TRBJ2-2
d_call: TRBD2

cdr3_aa: CASSLNAGSSYEQYF
cdr3_nt: TGCGCCAGCAGCTTGAATGCGGGAAGTTCCTACGAGCAGTACTTC
v_call: TRBV5-1
clone_size: -
j_call: TRBJ2-7
d_call: -

cdr3_aa: CASSDRQGGTDTQYF
cdr3_nt: TGTGCCAGCAGTGATAGGCAGGGAGGCACAGATACGCAGTATTTT
v_call: TRBV2
clone_size: -
j_call: TRBJ2-3
d_call: -

cdr3_aa: CASSETDRYEQYF
cdr3_nt: TGCGCCAGCAGTGAGACCGACCGCTACGAGCAGTACTTC
v_call: TRBV10-2
clone_size: once
j_call: TRBJ2-7
d_call: -

cdr3_aa: CASRENQPQHF
cdr3_nt: TGTGCCAGCAGGGAGAATCAGCCCCAGCATTTT
v_call: TRBV7-9
clone_size: -
j_call: TRBJ1-5
d_call: -

cdr3_aa: CASTIGTVDGYTF
cdr3_nt: TGTGCCAGCACCATCGGGACAGTTGATGGCTACACCTTC
v_call: TRBV2
clone_size: few
j_call: TRBJ1-2
d_call: TRBD1

cdr3_aa: CASSSQGVNNEQFF
cdr3_nt: TGTGCCAGCAGCTCCCAGGGGGTGAACAATGAGCAGTTCTTC
v_call: TRBV7-9
clone_size: -
j_call: TRBJ2-1
d_call: TRBD1

cdr3_aa: CASSLDGYSNQPQHF
cdr3_nt: TGCGCCAGCAGCTTGGACGGGTATAGCAATCAGCCCCAGCATTTT
v_call: TRBV5-1
clone_size: -
j_call: TRBJ1-5
d_call: -

cdr3_aa: CASSQDLNTNYGYTF
cdr3_nt: TGCGCCAGCAGCCAAGATTTAAACACAAACTATGGCTACACCTTC
v_call: TRBV4-3
clone_size: -
j_call: TRBJ1-2
d_call: -

cdr3_aa: CASSAASGTSGIVDNEQFF
cdr3_nt: TGTGCCAGCAGCGCCGCTTCCGGGACTAGCGGGATTGTGGACAATGAGCAGTTCTTC
v_call: TRBV9
clone_size: -
j_call: TRBJ2-1
d_call: TRBD2

cdr3_aa: CASSSRTIHIVKQYF
cdr3_nt: TGTGCCAGCAGTTCACGGACAATTCACATTGTGAAGCAGTACTTC
v_call: TRBV6-6
clone_size: -
j_call: TRBJ2-7
d_call: -

cdr3_aa: CASTAMWDSDSPLHF
cdr3_nt: TGTGCCAGTACCGCCATGTGGGACTCGGATTCACCCCTCCACTTT
v_call: TRBV19
clone_size: few
j_call: TRBJ1-6
d_call: -

cdr3_aa: CASSIDRATNEKLFF
cdr3_nt: TGTGCCAGTAGTATAGATCGCGCAACTAATGAAAAACTGTTTTTT
v_call: TRBV19
clone_size: -
j_call: TRBJ1-4
d_call: -

cdr3_aa: CASSYTQGEWETQYF
cdr3_nt: TGTGCCAGCAGCTATACTCAGGGGGAATGGGAGACCCAGTACTTC
v_call: TRBV7-6
clone_size: -
j_call: TRBJ2-5
d_call: TRBD1

cdr3_aa: CASSSPTTGANTGELFF
cdr3_nt: TGTGCCAGCAGTTCCCCCACGACTGGCGCGAACACCGGGGAGCTGTTTTTT
v_call: TRBV27
clone_size: -
j_call: TRBJ2-2
d_call: -

cdr3_aa: CASSLVVGTAGYTF
cdr3_nt: TGTGCCAGCAGCTTAGTGGTTGGTACGGCAGGCTACACCTTC
v_call: TRBV7-2
clone_size: -
j_call: TRBJ1-2
d_call: -

cdr3_aa: CASILRRTGETQYF
cdr3_nt: TGTGCCAGCATCCTTCGGAGGACCGGAGAGACCCAGTACTTC
v_call: TRBV5-6
clone_size: -
j_call: TRBJ2-5
d_call: -

cdr3_aa: CASTLGHNYGYTF
cdr3_nt: TGTGCCAGCACCCTTGGGCATAACTATGGCTACACCTTC
v_call: TRBV5-6
clone_size: -
j_call: TRBJ1-2
d_call: -

cdr3_aa: CASSLGHQNTEAFF
cdr3_nt: TGTGCCAGCAGCTTAGGGCACCAGAACACTGAAGCTTTCTTT
v_call: TRBV7-2
clone_size: -
j_call: TRBJ1-1
d_call: -

cdr3_aa: CATSRDRGGGLGNQPQHF
cdr3_nt: TGTGCCACCAGCAGAGATCGTGGTGGGGGTTTGGGCAATCAGCCCCAGCATTTT
v_call: TRBV15
clone_size: -
j_call: TRBJ1-5
d_call: -

cdr3_aa: CASSGKGEVTNEKLFF
cdr3_nt: TGTGCCAGCAGCGGAAAGGGAGAAGTAACTAATGAAAAACTGTTTTTT
v_call: TRBV9
clone_size: -
j_call: TRBJ1-4
d_call: -

cdr3_aa: CASSPLGLADTQYF
cdr3_nt: TGTGCCAGCTCACCCCTGGGGCTCGCAGATACGCAGTATTTT
v_call: TRBV18
clone_size: -
j_call: TRBJ2-3
d_call: -

cdr3_aa: CASSQDGKQTGYEQYF
cdr3_nt: TGTGCCAGCAGCCAAGATGGGAAACAGACGGGCTACGAGCAGTACTTC
v_call: TRBV14
clone_size: -
j_call: TRBJ2-7
d_call: -

cdr3_aa: CASSSPFNRTDTQYF
cdr3_nt: TGTGCCAGCAGCTCCCCCTTCAACAGGACAGATACGCAGTATTTT
v_call: TRBV5-6
clone_size: -
j_call: TRBJ2-3
d_call: -

cdr3_aa: CASSLLAGLQIEQYF
cdr3_nt: TGTGCCAGCAGCTTACTAGCGGGCTTGCAGATCGAGCAGTACTTC
v_call: TRBV7-2
clone_size: -
j_call: TRBJ2-7
d_call: TRBD2

cdr3_aa: CASSFSGTEAFF
cdr3_nt: TGTGCCAGCAGCTTCTCAGGGACTGAAGCTTTCTTT
v_call: TRBV7-2
clone_size: -
j_call: TRBJ1-1
d_call: -